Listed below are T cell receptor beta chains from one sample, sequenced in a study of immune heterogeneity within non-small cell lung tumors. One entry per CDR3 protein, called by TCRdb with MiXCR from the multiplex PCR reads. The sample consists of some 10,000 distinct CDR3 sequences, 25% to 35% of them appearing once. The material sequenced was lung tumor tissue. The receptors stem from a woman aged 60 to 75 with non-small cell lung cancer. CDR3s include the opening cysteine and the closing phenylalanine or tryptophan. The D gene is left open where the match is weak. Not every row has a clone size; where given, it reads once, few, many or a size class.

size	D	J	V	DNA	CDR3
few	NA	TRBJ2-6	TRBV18	TGTGCCAGCTCACGGCCGGTCCTCTCTGGGGCCAACGTCCTGACTTTC	CASSRPVLSGANVLTF
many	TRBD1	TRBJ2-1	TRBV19	TGTGCCAGTAGTATAAATGGGCAGGGGGCGCGAAATGAGCAGTTCTTC	CASSINGQGARNEQFF
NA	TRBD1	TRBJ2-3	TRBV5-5	TGTGCCAGCAGGCGCACAGGGGGCGCTCAGACCGGCACAGATACGCAGTATTTT	CASRRTGGAQTGTDTQYF
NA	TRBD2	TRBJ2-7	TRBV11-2	TGTGCCAGCAGCTCCATAGCGGGGACTATTGGGCAGTACTTC	CASSSIAGTIGQYF
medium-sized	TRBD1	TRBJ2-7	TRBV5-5	TGTGCCAGCAGCTTGTCAGGGGGAGTCACTGCCTACGAGCAGTACTTC	CASSLSGGVTAYEQYF
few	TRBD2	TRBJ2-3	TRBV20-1	TGCAGTGCTCCTATCTCGGGAGGAGGGGATACGCAGTATTTT	CSAPISGGGDTQYF
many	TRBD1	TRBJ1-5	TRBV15	TGTGCCACCAGCAGAGATGGAACAACAGGGGATGAGAGCAATCAGCCCCAGCATTTT	CATSRDGTTGDESNQPQHF
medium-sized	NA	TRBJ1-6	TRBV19	TGTGCCAGTAGTCCGCTGAGGGTGAGCTCCTATAATTCACCCCTCCACTTT	CASSPLRVSSYNSPLHF
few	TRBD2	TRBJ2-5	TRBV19	TGTGCCAGTAGCGGACTAGCGGGGGCGGCGACCCAGTACTTC	CASSGLAGAATQYF
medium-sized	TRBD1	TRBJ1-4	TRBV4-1	TGCGCCAGCAGCCAAGTAGGGGGCCATAATGAAAAACTGTTTTTT	CASSQVGGHNEKLFF
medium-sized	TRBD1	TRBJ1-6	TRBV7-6	TGTGCCAGCAGCTTGGGACAGAATTCACCCCTCCACTTT	CASSLGQNSPLHF
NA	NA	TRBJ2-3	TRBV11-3	TGTGCCAGCAGCCCCCAACCGACAGATACGCAGTATTTT	CASSPQPTDTQYF
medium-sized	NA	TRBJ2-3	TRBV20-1	TGCAGTGCTAGATATGAAATGTGGGTCACAGATACGCAGTATTTT	CSARYEMWVTDTQYF
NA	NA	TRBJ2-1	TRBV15	TGTGCCACCAGGAGACATCAAGAGAATGAGCAGTTCTTC	CATRRHQENEQFF
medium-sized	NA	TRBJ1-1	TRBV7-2	TGTGCCAGCAGCTTCGGACCCAACACTGAAGCTTTCTTT	CASSFGPNTEAFF
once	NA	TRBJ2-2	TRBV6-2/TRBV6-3	TGTGCCAGCAGTCTCCAGGGCCATGACACCGGGGAGCTGTTTTTT	CASSLQGHDTGELFF
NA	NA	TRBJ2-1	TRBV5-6	TGTGCCAGCAGCTTGGAGTGGCTCGACCATGAGCAGTTCTTC	CASSLEWLDHEQFF
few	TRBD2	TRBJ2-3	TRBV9	TGTGCCAGCAGCGTAGTTGGCGGGAGCCTCGGTACAGATACGCAGTATTTT	CASSVVGGSLGTDTQYF
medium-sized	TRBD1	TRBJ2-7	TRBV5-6	TGTGCCAGCAGCAAGACAGGGGCGCCCTACGAGCAGTACTTC	CASSKTGAPYEQYF
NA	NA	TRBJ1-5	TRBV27	TGTGCCAGCAGTCCAACGACTGCTAATCAGCCCCAGCATTTT	CASSPTTANQPQHF
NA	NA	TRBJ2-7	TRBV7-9	TGTGCCAGCAGGTTAGACACTTACGAGCAGTACTTC	CASRLDTYEQYF
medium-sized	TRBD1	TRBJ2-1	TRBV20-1	TGCAGTGCCCCGGGACAGGGGTTGAATGAGCAGTTCTTC	CSAPGQGLNEQFF
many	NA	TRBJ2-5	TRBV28	TGTGCCAGCAGTTTATGGGGGAGTAGGGGGGAGACCCAGTACTTC	CASSLWGSRGETQYF
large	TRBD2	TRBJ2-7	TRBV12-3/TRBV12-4	TGTGCCAGCAGTTTATCGGGGGGCGAGCAGTACTTC	CASSLSGGEQYF
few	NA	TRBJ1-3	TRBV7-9	TGTGCCAGCAGCCCAATCCCAGGGGAGGCGATCTCTGGAAACACCATATATTTT	CASSPIPGEAISGNTIYF
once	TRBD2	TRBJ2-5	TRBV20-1	TGCAGTGCCGCACTAGCGGGGGGGCCAGAGACCCAGTACTTC	CSAALAGGPETQYF
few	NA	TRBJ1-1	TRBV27	TGTGCCAGCAGTTCGCCCCTGAACACTGAAGCTTTCTTT	CASSSPLNTEAFF
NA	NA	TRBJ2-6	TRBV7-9	TGTGCCAGCAGCTTCTCTGGGGCCAACGTCCTGACTTTC	CASSFSGANVLTF
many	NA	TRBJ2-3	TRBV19	TGTGCCAGTAGTATAGTCCCCCAGGATACGCAGTATTTT	CASSIVPQDTQYF
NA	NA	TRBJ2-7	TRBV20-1	TGCAGTACTATCAACCCGGGAGTTAGAGCCTACGAGCAGTACTTC	CSTINPGVRAYEQYF
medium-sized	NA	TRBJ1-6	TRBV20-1	TGCAGTGCAAAAGACGGCTTGAGCTCCTATAATTCACCCCTCCACTTT	CSAKDGLSSYNSPLHF
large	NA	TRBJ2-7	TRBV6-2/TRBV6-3	TGTGCCAGCAGCCAATCCTACGAGCAGTACTTC	CASSQSYEQYF
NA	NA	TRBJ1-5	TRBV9	TGTGCCAGCAGCACCAGCACAGATCAGCCCCAGCATTTT	CASSTSTDQPQHF
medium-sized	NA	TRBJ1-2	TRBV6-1	TGTGCCAGCAGCCCCGACAGTACGGGTGGCTACACCTTC	CASSPDSTGGYTF